Listed here is a single T cell receptor (beta chain). Its target is unknown. Researchers ran the PCR with 60 Vbeta and 13 Jbeta primers. Clones were read by immunoSEQ multiplex PCR, and TCRdb kept only the in-frame ones, dropping some. Of more than 95,000 clones detected, 83% appear once; the ten largest clones hold approximately 3.5%. The donors gave bone marrow, and they were healthy. This sample is drawn from a study of cytomegalovirus exposure and HLA in healthy donors. Findings and caveats of the study: Later on, analysis showed that most CMV-associated TCR beta chains appeared to be HLA-restricted.

The CDR3 is 15 residues long. Trimming cost V 2 bases and J 5 bases; bases outside gene matches: 9. In germline, CDR1 is LNHNV, CDR2 YYDKDF (reference sequence). Sequencing was done on a sample of PBMCs. The rearrangement joins TRBV15 to TRBJ2-7, with 7 bases matching TRBD1. The source of this sequence is a woman aged 35 to 49 in good health and CMV-seropositive. The CDR3 nucleotides are TGTGCCACCAGCAGACCCTTAACAGGGGCCCACGAGCAGTACTTC. Residues: CATSRPLTGAHEQYF.